This paragraph reports one TCR beta chain. Its antigen remains unknown. This sample's treatment: oral pan-JAK inhibitor, 5-10 mg twice daily. After isolation, RNA underwent reverse transcription to generate cDNA as the sequencing template. Repertoires were generated with immunoSEQ multiplex PCR, while TCRdb's copy carries only in-frame clones and drops some. The sample lists about 220,000 clones, less than 75% occurring once. These data are taken from a study of CD8+ T cells in alopecia areata. General study results and limits: In scalp samples, resident alphabeta T cells of normal skin are also sequenced.

The CDR3 sequence is 13 residues long. The germline V gene has CDR1 SQVTM and CDR2 ANQGSEA. The V and J ends lost 2 bases and 5 bases respectively, with 10 bases between them. The specimen comprised CD4+ T cells sorted from blood, sampled at week 4, from a patient treated with tofacitinib. This chain uses TRBV29-1 with TRBJ2-1; D perhaps matches TRBD1 (6 bases). This TCR was recovered from a human donor with alopecia areata. As DNA, the CDR3 is TGCAGCGTTGAAAGTGGGGGCCACAATGAGCAGTTCTTC. This translates into CSVESGGHNEQFF.